The T cell receptor beta chain described here comes from a study of control samples from healthy donors and cancer patients. V lost 10 bases and J lost 0; bases outside the gene matches: 16. CDR3 length: 19 amino acids. Germline values: CDR1 SNHLY, CDR2 FYNNEI. Clones were read by immunoSEQ multiplex PCR, and TCRdb kept only the in-frame ones, dropping some. The profile shows about 190,000 clones, roughly nine tenths of them singletons. The V call is TRBV2, the J call TRBJ2-2; 11 nucleotides line up with TRBD1. This receptor was taken from a man aged 30 to 45 in good health. The sample taken for sequencing was blood. The CDR3 loop is CATTSIRGQGAANTGELFF. In DNA, the CDR3 is TGTGCCACCACGAGCATAAGAGGACAGGGGGCCGCGAACACCGGGGAGCTGTTTTTT.